These 8 T cell receptor beta chains were all obtained from the same sample, sequenced in a study of shared clonotypes between healthy human individuals. Some clones are missing from TCRdb's copy, which holds only in-frame ones; the method was immunoSEQ multiplex PCR. The table lists 2 million to 3 million clones, under 95% of them singletons. Sequencing was carried out using naive CD4+ T cells from PBMCs. Subset in this sample: CD45RA+ positively selected. These receptors came from a man between 18 and 35 years old in good health. Some clones in this sample may be carry-over from other donors' samples.

This clone appeared a few times. The J gene is TRBJ1-4, the V gene TRBV7-9; D is unclear. With 5 bases removed from V and 8 bases from J, the gap between germline ends came to 9 bases. The CDR3 covers 12 residues. Germline-derived CDR1 and CDR2 are SEHNR and FQNEAQ (reference sequence). As DNA, the CDR3 is TGTGCCAGCAGCCGAGAACTGGAAAAACTGTTTTTT. Its protein is CASSRELEKLFF.

The V call is TRBV28, the J call TRBJ2-5; D is uncertain. The end of the DNA aligns better with TRBJ2-7, so the J call may be wrong. The CDR3 has 13 residues. Looked up from germline, CDR1 is MDHEN and CDR2 is SYDVKM. The CDR3 sequence: CASSRKDSYEQYF. The CDR3 region has the DNA TGTGCCAGCAGCCGTAAAGATTCCTACGAGCAGTACTTC.

The chain combines TRBV5-1 with TRBJ1-1; possible D gene TRBD1, 5 bases. Germline-derived CDR1 and CDR2 are SGHRS and YFSETQ. This CDR3 region has 14 residues. V was cut by 1 base and J by 3 bases, with 10 bases left in between. In nucleotides, the CDR3 is TGCGCCAGCAGCTTGAATCCGGGGGACACTGAAGCTTTCTTT. This sequence encodes CASSLNPGDTEAFF.

This chain connects TRBV30 to TRBJ1-4, with D possibly being TRBD1 (6 bases). Germline V gene sequence: CDR1 GTSNPN, CDR2 SVGIG (reference sequence). The CDR3 sequence is 15 residues long. The V end lost 6 bases, the J end lost 13 bases, and 27 bases lay between the germline ends. This CDR3 is CACSSMTGASNRLFF. The DNA for the CDR3 is TGTGCCTGCAGCAGTATGACGGGGGCGTCCAATCGACTGTTTTTT.

V is TRBV9 and J is TRBJ2-7; weak D call: TRBD2 (7 bases). V was pared by 1 base and J by 5 bases, with 22 bases between. Germline loops: CDR1 SGDLS, CDR2 YYNGEE. The CDR3 contains 17 residues. The CDR3: CASSVSPVGGALHEQYF. CDR3 in DNA: TGTGCCAGCAGCGTAAGTCCCGTGGGGGGGGCACTCCACGAGCAGTACTTC.

The chain joins TRBV7-3 to TRBJ2-1, with 9 bases lining up with TRBD2. The length of the CDR3 is 15 residues. The ends lost 3 bases at V and 8 bases at J; junction bases unmatched: 8. CDR1 and CDR2 from the germline V gene are SGHTA and FQGTGA. CDR3 region: CASSLAAGGSDEQFF. The CDR3 nucleotides are TGTGCCAGCAGCTTGGCGGCGGGAGGGAGCGATGAGCAGTTCTTC.

The V gene is TRBV7-3, the J gene TRBJ2-7, with 12 bases aligning to TRBD2. This CDR3 is 15 amino acids long. Germline CDR1 and CDR2: SGHTA and FQGTGA. The V gene end was trimmed by 5 bases and the J gene end by 4 bases; junction bases not matched to a gene: 6. CDR3 sequence reads: CASSNGLAGSYEQYF. The DNA for the CDR3 is TGTGCCAGCAGCAATGGACTAGCGGGATCTTACGAGCAGTACTTC. The whole variable domain, remainder taken from reference TRBV7-3 and TRBJ2-7, is GAGVSQTPSNKVTEKGKYVELRCDPISGHTALYWYRQSLGQGPEFLIYFQGTGAADDSGLPNDRFFAVRPEGSVSTLKIQRTERGDSAVYLCASSNGLAGSYEQYFGPGTRLTVT.

V is TRBV4-3 and J is TRBJ2-7; TRBD1 matches 9 bases. CDR3 length: 14 amino acids. The V segment lost 2 bases and the J segment 3 bases; nucleotides outside the gene matches: 2. Germline CDR1 LGHNA, CDR2 YSLEER. CDR3 nucleotide sequence: TGCGCCAGCAGCCAACGGGACAGGGACTACGAGCAGTACTTC. It translates to CASSQRDRDYEQYF.